The sample holds one count of the clone carrying this T cell receptor beta chain. The data originate from a study of shared clonotypes between healthy human individuals. Whole-study context: Participating donors consisted of a couple of women and three men aged 18 to 49. Per donor, three plates held CD4 naive cells, three held CD4 memory, two held CD8 naive and one held CD8 memory.

This CDR3 is 16 amino acids long. Trimming cost V 0 bases and J 4 bases; bases outside gene matches: 6. Germline-derived CDR1 and CDR2 are MRHNA and SNTAGT. Clones were sequenced by immunoSEQ multiplex PCR, and TCRdb holds only the in-frame ones, with some missing. The profile covers 780,000 or so clones, with over 55% appearing a single time and less than 2% taken by the ten largest. The source is a woman between 25 and 40 years old in good health. Sequenced material: memory CD4+ T cells sorted from blood. Specified subset: CD45RA-negative fraction. This chain links TRBV6-4 with TRBJ2-1; 7 bases map to TRBD1. CDR3 coding DNA: TGTGCCAGCAGTGACTCGGGCAGGGGGTCATACAATGAGCAGTTCTTC. Its protein is CASSDSGRGSYNEQFF.